The 20 T cell receptor beta chains given below trace back to one sample, sequenced in a study of shared clonotypes between healthy human individuals. Data came from immunoSEQ multiplex PCR; TCRdb stores just in-frame clones and leaves some out. The sample has hundreds of thousands of clones, around 74% seen once. Sequencing used memory CD4+ T cells sorted from blood. The subset is: CD45RA-negative fraction. The receptors originated from a woman in her twenties or thirties in good health.

V usage is TRBV28 and J usage is TRBJ2-1, with D maybe TRBD1 (6 bases). V was shortened by 6 bases and J by 12 bases, with 21 bases between the two germline ends. CDR3 length equals 14 residues. Looked up from germline, CDR1 is MDHEN and CDR2 is SYDVKM. CDR3 loop: CASSFPGTPRGQFF. For the CDR3, the DNA is TGTGCCAGCAGCTTTCCCGGGACACCCAGGGGGCAGTTCTTC.

CDR3 sequence reads: CASSPTGNEQFF. Written as DNA, the CDR3 is TGTGCCAGCAGCCCTACAGGGAATGAGCAGTTCTTC. The J gene is TRBJ2-1, the V gene TRBV5-5; possibly TRBD1 for D (6 bases). V was cut by 4 bases and J by 7 bases, with 9 bases left in between. This CDR3 has 12 amino acids. CDR1 and CDR2 (germline): SGHKS, YYEKEE (reference sequence).

The chain carries TRBV29-1 and TRBJ2-7; tentative D call: TRBD1 (5 bases). The CDR3 spans 12 residues. Germline CDR1 and CDR2: SQVTM and ANQGSEA. The V end lost 7 bases, the J end lost 2 bases, and 12 bases lay between the germline ends. CDR3 sequence reads: CSAQTATYEQYF. The CDR3 region has the DNA TGCAGCGCCCAGACAGCCACCTACGAGCAGTACTTC.

The V and J genes are TRBV4-2 and TRBJ2-1; D is unclear. This CDR3 is 13 amino acids long. CDR1 LGHNA and CDR2 YNFKEQ come from the germline V gene. V lost 0 bases, J lost 6 bases, and 6 bases lay in between. The CDR3 DNA follows: TGTGCCAGCAGCCAAGACCCTGTCAATGAGCAGTTCTTC. It codes for CASSQDPVNEQFF.

The rearrangement uses TRBV28 and TRBJ2-3; D possibly uses TRBD1 or TRBD2 (6 bases each). The CDR3 has 20 amino acids. V was cut by 1 base and J by 1 base, with 24 bases left in between. Germline lookup yields CDR1 MDHEN and CDR2 SYDVKM. CDR3 region: CASSLFSSPIAGHRTDTQYF. In DNA form, the CDR3 reads TGTGCCAGCAGTTTATTTTCCTCCCCCATTGCGGGACACCGCACAGATACGCAGTATTTT. Based on the CDR3 plus reference TRBV28 and TRBJ2-3, the full variable domain is DVKVTQSSRYLVKRTGEKVFLECVQDMDHENMFWYRQDPGLGLRLIYFSYDVKMKEKGDIPEGYSVSREKKERFSLILESASTNQTSMYLCASSLFSSPIAGHRTDTQYFGPGTRLTVL.

This clone was recorded many times. J is TRBJ2-3 and V is TRBV4-2; TRBD1 or TRBD2 may be the D gene (5 bases each). CDR1 and CDR2 (germline): LGHNA, YNFKEQ. The V end was cut by 0 bases, the J end by 6 bases, with 19 bases between. This CDR3 region has 17 residues. CDR3 residues: CASSQDTGTGSFDTQYF. Here the CDR3 DNA reads TGTGCCAGCAGCCAAGACACCGGGACGGGTAGCTTTGATACGCAGTATTTT.

V is TRBV19 and J is TRBJ2-7, with 11 bases identical to TRBD2. Germline V gene data show CDR1 as LNHDA and CDR2 as SQIVND (reference sequence). The CDR3 is 16 amino acids. J lost 2 bases, V lost 10 bases, and 13 bases had no gene match. The chain's CDR3 is CATKSSGLAATYEQYF. CDR3 nucleotide sequence: TGTGCCACAAAATCCTCGGGACTAGCGGCCACCTACGAGCAGTACTTC. The whole variable domain, remainder taken from reference TRBV19 and TRBJ2-7, is DGGITQSPKYLFRKEGQNVTLSCEQNLNHDAMYWYRQDPGQGLRLIYYSQIVNDFQKGDIAEGYSVSREKKESFPLTVTSAQKNPTAFYLCATKSSGLAATYEQYFGPGTRLTVT.

The genes are TRBV28 and TRBJ1-5; D is unclear. V was cut by 6 bases and J by 4 bases, with 7 bases left in between. Germline CDR1 is MDHEN and CDR2 is SYDVKM. CDR3 length: 12 residues. Written as DNA, the CDR3 is TGTGCCAGCAGCAAGAATAATCAGCCCCAGCATTTT. Its translation: CASSKNNQPQHF. Full variable domain (missing parts from reference TRBV28 and TRBJ1-5): DVKVTQSSRYLVKRTGEKVFLECVQDMDHENMFWYRQDPGLGLRLIYFSYDVKMKEKGDIPEGYSVSREKKERFSLILESASTNQTSMYLCASSKNNQPQHFGDGTRLSIL.

The V and J genes are TRBV5-4 and TRBJ1-4, with 7 bases that match TRBD1. The germline V gene has CDR1 SGHNT and CDR2 YYREEE (reference sequence). Trimming removed 2 bases from V and 8 bases from J; junction bases left unmatched: 9. CDR3 length: 15 residues. The CDR3 sequence is CASSLIGQGGEKLFF. The CDR3 DNA is TGTGCCAGCAGCTTAATCGGGCAGGGGGGAGAAAAACTGTTTTTT. Together with reference TRBV5-4 and TRBJ1-4, the CDR3 gives the full variable domain: ETGVTQSPTHLIKTRGQQVTLRCSSQSGHNTVSWYQQALGQGPQFIFQYYREEENGRGNFPPRFSGLQFPNYSSELNVNALELDDSALYLCASSLIGQGGEKLFFGSGTQLSVL.

This chain uses TRBV4-1 with TRBJ2-1, with 9 nucleotides matching TRBD2. The junction had 14 bases not matched to a gene; V was cut back by 1 base and J by 4 bases. The germline V gene encodes CDR1 MGHRA and CDR2 YSYEKL. The length of the CDR3 is 19 residues. The CDR3, as DNA: TGCGCCAGCAGCCAAGTGAGTACGGGGCTAGCGGGGACTTACAATGAGCAGTTCTTC. Amino acid sequence: CASSQVSTGLAGTYNEQFF.

This rearrangement joins TRBV4-1 to TRBJ1-1; the D is unclear. Per the germline V gene, CDR1 is MGHRA and CDR2 is YSYEKL. This CDR3 has 16 residues. Deletions cut 5 bases from V and 3 bases from J, with 19 bases between. Written as DNA, the CDR3 is TGCGCCAGCAGCTCATTCTCGGCGATCTACGACACTGAAGCTTTCTTT. It encodes CASSSFSAIYDTEAFF.

CDR3 sequence: CASSPHPGDTQYF. For the CDR3, the DNA is TGTGCCAGCTCACCACACCCAGGGGATACGCAGTATTTT. This sequence joins TRBV18 and TRBJ2-3; D is possibly TRBD1 (5 bases). Between the trimmed V and J ends, which lost 1 base and 6 bases, there was a span of 8 bases. The CDR3 covers 13 residues. Germline V gene lookup returns CDR1 KGHSH and CDR2 LQKENI. Together with reference TRBV18 and TRBJ2-3, the CDR3 gives the full variable domain: NAGVMQNPRHLVRRRGQEARLRCSPMKGHSHVYWYRQLPEEGLKFMVYLQKENIIDESGMPKERFSAEFPKEGPSILRIQQVVRGDSAAYFCASSPHPGDTQYFGPGTRLTVL.

J is TRBJ2-7 and V is TRBV10-2, with D perhaps assigned TRBD1 or TRBD2 (5 bases each). CDR1 is WSHSY and CDR2 is SAAADI in the germline V gene. The CDR3 sequence is 18 residues long. The germline V and J ends were trimmed by 8 bases and 2 bases, with 28 bases remaining between them. CDR3 sequence: CASLTPGGRGKPTYEQYF. CDR3 DNA sequence: TGCGCCAGCCTCACGCCCGGAGGAAGGGGAAAACCAACCTACGAGCAGTACTTC.

The CDR3 region has the DNA TGTGCCAGCAGTGGACAGGTCCCCTCGATTACAAATCAGCCCCAGCATTTT. Amino acids: CASSGQVPSITNQPQHF. V usage is TRBV28 and J usage is TRBJ1-5; 7 bases are a match to TRBD1. Per the germline V gene, CDR1 is MDHEN and CDR2 is SYDVKM. The length of the CDR3 is 17 residues. V shed 5 bases, J shed 4 bases, and the junction held 14 bases outside the gene matches.

This clone has only one observation. The chain links TRBV4-2 to TRBJ2-2, with D possibly matching TRBD2 (6 bases). Germline CDR1 reads LGHNA; CDR2 reads YNFKEQ. CDR3 length equals 15 residues. Between the trimmed V and J ends, which lost 6 bases and 4 bases, there was a span of 15 bases. The CDR3 reads CASSISGTGTGELFF. Here the CDR3 DNA reads TGTGCCAGCAGTATTAGCGGCACGGGCACCGGGGAGCTGTTTTTT.

This clone showed up many times. The rearrangement links TRBV25-1 to TRBJ1-3, with D hard to call. V lost 5 bases and J lost 3, with 11 bases in between. The CDR3 consists of 14 residues. Germline V gives CDR1 MGHDK, CDR2 SYGVNS. DNA of the CDR3: TGTGCCAGCAGTAGGGTGGCAAGTGGAAACACCATATATTTT. Translating gives CASSRVASGNTIYF.

The chain is built from TRBV2 and TRBJ1-2; possibly TRBD1 for D (6 bases). Deletions cut 6 bases from V and 2 bases from J, with 13 bases between. Germline V CDR1 and CDR2: SNHLY, FYNNEI. The CDR3 is 14 amino acids. The CDR3 DNA follows: TGTGCCAGCAGGGAGAGTCAGGGGAACTATGGCTACACCTTC. It translates to CASRESQGNYGYTF.

The chain links TRBV28 to TRBJ1-1; 7 nucleotides match TRBD1. V lost 3 bases to trimming and J lost 7 bases; unmatched junction nucleotides: 5. This CDR3 contains 13 residues. Germline V gene data show CDR1 as MDHEN and CDR2 as SYDVKM. The CDR3 DNA is TGTGCCAGCAGTTTTCACAGGGGAGTTGAAGCTTTCTTT. It is translated as CASSFHRGVEAFF.

The chain recombines TRBV5-1 with TRBJ1-1; a weak D match, TRBD1 (5 bases). The CDR3 loop spans 12 amino acids. The germline V gene has CDR1 SGHRS and CDR2 YFSETQ. V was trimmed by 6 bases and J by 1 base, leaving 7 bases between them. CDR3 DNA: TGCGCCAGCATCGGGGGGAACACTGAAGCTTTCTTT. It translates to CASIGGNTEAFF.

The V and J genes are TRBV27 and TRBJ1-5, with a weak D call TRBD1 (5 bases). The germline CDR1 and CDR2 sequences are MNHEY and SMNVEV (reference sequence). The CDR3 extends over 14 amino acids. The V end was cut by 11 bases, the J end by 6 bases, with 20 bases between. CDR3 sequence reads: CASAEGLQGQPQHF. CDR3 coding DNA: TGTGCCTCCGCGGAGGGGTTGCAAGGTCAGCCCCAGCATTTT.